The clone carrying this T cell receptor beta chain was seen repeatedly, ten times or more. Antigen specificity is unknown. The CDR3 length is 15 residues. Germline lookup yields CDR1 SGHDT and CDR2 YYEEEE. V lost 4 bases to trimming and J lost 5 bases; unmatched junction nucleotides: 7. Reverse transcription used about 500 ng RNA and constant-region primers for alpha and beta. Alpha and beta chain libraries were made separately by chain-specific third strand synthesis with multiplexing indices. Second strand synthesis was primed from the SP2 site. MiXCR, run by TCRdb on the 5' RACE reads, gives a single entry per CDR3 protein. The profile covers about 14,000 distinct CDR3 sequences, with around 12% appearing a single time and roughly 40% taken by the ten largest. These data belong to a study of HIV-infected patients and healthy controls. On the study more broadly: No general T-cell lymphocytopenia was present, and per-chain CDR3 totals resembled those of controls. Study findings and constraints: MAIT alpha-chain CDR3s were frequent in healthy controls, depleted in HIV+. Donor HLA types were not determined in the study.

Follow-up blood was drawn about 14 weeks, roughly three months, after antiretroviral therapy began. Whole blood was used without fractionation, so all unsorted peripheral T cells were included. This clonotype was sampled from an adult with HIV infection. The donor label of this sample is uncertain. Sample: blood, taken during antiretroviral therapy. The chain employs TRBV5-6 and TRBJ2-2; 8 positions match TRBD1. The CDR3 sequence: CASSVGTGRTGELFF. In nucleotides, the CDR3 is TGTGCCAGCAGCGTCGGGACAGGACGAACCGGGGAGCTGTTTTTT. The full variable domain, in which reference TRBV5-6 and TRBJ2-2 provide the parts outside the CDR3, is DAGVTQSPTHLIKTRGQQVTLRCSPKSGHDTVSWYQQALGQGPQFIFQYYEEEERQRGNFPDRFSGHQFPNYSSELNVNALLLGDSALYLCASSVGTGRTGELFFGEGSRLTVL.